These 23 T cell receptor beta chains were sequenced from one sample in a study of beta chain features in type 1 diabetes. TCRB transcripts that were expressed got sequenced, as all of the isolated RNA had been reverse transcribed. The assay was immunoSEQ multiplex PCR, and TCRdb's table has in-frame clones only and misses some. Counted here are about 360,000 clones, over 9.5% occurring once; the ten biggest clones make up approximately 0.015%. The sequenced sample was naive CD4+ T cells from blood. These receptors originate from a man younger than 35 in good health.

This clone was seen more than once but under ten times. The chain employs TRBV7-9 and TRBJ2-7; weak D call: TRBD2 (6 bases). V was pared by 5 bases and J by 9 bases, with 17 bases between. The CDR3 sequence is 13 residues long. CDR1 and CDR2 from the germline V gene are SEHNR and FQNEAQ (reference sequence). Here the CDR3 DNA reads TGTGCCAGCAGCCAAAGCGGGCCCTCGAGGCAGTACTTC. Protein sequence: CASSQSGPSRQYF.

The V and J genes are TRBV28 and TRBJ2-5; D may be TRBD1 (5 bases). Germline CDR1 and CDR2: MDHEN and SYDVKM. The CDR3 totals 13 residues. V was trimmed by 3 bases and J by 3 bases, leaving 8 bases between them. The CDR3 coding sequence is TGTGCCAGCAGTTTTATAGGGGAAGAGACCCAGTACTTC. This gives the protein CASSFIGEETQYF.

This chain connects TRBV30 to TRBJ2-7, with D possibly being TRBD1 (5 bases). Germline V gene data show CDR1 as GTSNPN and CDR2 as SVGIG (reference sequence). This CDR3 has 14 amino acids. V was cut by 2 bases and J by 2 bases, with 13 bases left in between. CDR3 nucleotides: TGTGCCTGGAGTTACCTCCAAGGGGCCTACGAGCAGTACTTC. Protein sequence: CAWSYLQGAYEQYF.

The chain links TRBV6-1 to TRBJ2-3; the match to TRBD2 covers 9 bases. CDR1 MNHNS and CDR2 SASEGT come from the germline V gene. CDR3 length: 14 residues. The trim removed 8 bases at V and 5 bases at J, leaving 8 bases unmatched. For the CDR3, the DNA is TGTGCCAGCTTGCGGCGGGGGGGAGGAGATACGCAGTATTTT. Residues: CASLRRGGGDTQYF.

The rearrangement joins TRBV7-3 to TRBJ2-5, with TRBD1 as a possible D gene (5 bases). With 8 bases removed from V and 2 bases from J, the gap between germline ends came to 9 bases. Germline-derived CDR1 and CDR2 are SGHTA and FQGTGA. CDR3 length equals 12 residues. CDR3 DNA: TGTGCCAGCTGGGGCAGACAAGAGACCCAGTACTTC. This encodes CASWGRQETQYF.

This rearrangement joins TRBV5-4 to TRBJ2-1; 8 bases agree with TRBD2. The CDR3 consists of 19 residues. After removal of 4 bases from V and 8 bases from J, the junction contained 23 bases not matched to a gene. CDR1 and CDR2 from the germline V gene are SGHNT and YYREEE (reference sequence). In DNA, the CDR3 is TGTGCCAGCAGCCCTTCTCGGGGGGGCCTTCAGACTTTGGGCGATGAGCAGTTCTTC. It is translated as CASSPSRGGLQTLGDEQFF.

The chain employs TRBV7-9 and TRBJ2-7, with 8 positions matching TRBD1. Germline CDR1 reads SEHNR; CDR2 reads FQNEAQ (reference sequence). The CDR3 extends over 13 amino acids. V was clipped by 5 bases and J by 6 bases; unmatched bases: 6. CDR3 in DNA: TGTGCCAGCAGCCTTGGACAGGGCGGCGAGCAGTACTTC. This encodes CASSLGQGGEQYF.

V usage is TRBV4-1 and J usage is TRBJ2-1, with D maybe TRBD2 (5 bases). CDR1 MGHRA and CDR2 YSYEKL come from the germline V gene. Trimming removed 0 bases from V and 8 bases from J, with 20 bases in between. The CDR3 sequence is 17 residues long. The CDR3 DNA sequence: TGCGCCAGCAGCCAAGACGGTGGCCCAGGAGGTTGGGATGAGCAGTTCTTC. Amino acid sequence: CASSQDGGPGGWDEQFF.

The chain combines TRBV13 with TRBJ1-2, with a possible D match to TRBD1 (5 bases). V was cut by 5 bases and J by 2 bases, with 15 bases left in between. This CDR3 is 15 amino acids long. The V gene's germline CDR1 is PRHDT and CDR2 FYEKMQ (reference sequence). DNA of the CDR3: TGTGCCAGCAGCCCGTCGCGCGGGACGAACTATGGCTACACCTTC. Translated: CASSPSRGTNYGYTF.

The chain joins TRBV6-5 to TRBJ2-7, with D possibly TRBD2 on 6 matching bases. The V end lost 6 bases, the J end lost 6 bases, and 15 bases lay between the germline ends. The CDR3 covers 13 residues. Germline V gene sequence: CDR1 MNHEY, CDR2 SVGAGI. Here the CDR3 reads CASSTGTVSEQYF. The CDR3 region has the DNA TGTGCCAGCAGCACCGGGACTGTAAGCGAGCAGTACTTC.

There are a few counts of this clone. The chain has TRBV28 and TRBJ2-7; 7 positions agree with TRBD2. From germline, CDR1 is MDHEN and CDR2 SYDVKM. This CDR3 contains 15 residues. V shed 1 base, J shed 0 bases, and the junction held 3 bases outside the gene matches. The CDR3 protein is CASSLLGGGSYEQYF. CDR3 nucleotide sequence: TGTGCCAGCAGTTTATTGGGCGGGGGCTCCTACGAGCAGTACTTC.

This clone was counted a few times. The chain carries TRBV4-2 and TRBJ2-2; 11 positions agree with TRBD1. The V gene's germline CDR1 is LGHNA and CDR2 YNFKEQ. This CDR3 has 17 amino acids. After removal of 3 bases from V and 4 bases from J, the junction contained 7 bases not matched to a gene. Here the CDR3 reads CASSHPGQGARTGELFF. Here the CDR3 DNA reads TGTGCCAGCAGCCATCCCGGACAGGGGGCGCGCACCGGGGAGCTGTTTTTT.

The chain links TRBV11-2 to TRBJ2-1; a weak D match, TRBD1 (5 bases). V lost 5 bases and J lost 0, with 20 bases in between. Germline V gene sequence: CDR1 SGHAT, CDR2 FQNNGV. The CDR3 spans 18 residues. CDR3 bases: TGTGCCAGCAGCCACCTTACAGGTTCATCCCGCTCCTACAATGAGCAGTTCTTC. Its protein is CASSHLTGSSRSYNEQFF.

This clone was seen more than once but under ten times. The rearrangement joins TRBV28 to TRBJ2-7, with D maybe TRBD1 (6 bases). CDR1 and CDR2 from the germline V gene are MDHEN and SYDVKM. CDR3 length: 16 amino acids. Trimming shortened V by 2 bases and J by 0 bases, and 14 bases separated the two germline ends. The CDR3: CASSLPGADISYEQYF. The CDR3 DNA reads as TGTGCCAGCAGTTTACCAGGGGCAGACATCTCCTACGAGCAGTACTTC.

The chain combines TRBV30 with TRBJ2-2, with 9 bases matching TRBD1. V was pared by 0 bases and J by 5 bases, with 4 bases of the junction left unmatched. The germline V gene encodes CDR1 GTSNPN and CDR2 SVGIG (reference sequence). CDR3 length: 15 amino acids. CDR3 bases: TGTGCCTGGAGTGTTTGGACAGGGGTAACCGGGGAGCTGTTTTTT. This sequence encodes CAWSVWTGVTGELFF.

This clone occurred a few times. The J gene is TRBJ2-1, the V gene TRBV7-9, with 7 bases identical to TRBD2. With 5 bases clipped from V and 4 bases from J, the junction kept 14 bases outside the gene matches. This CDR3 has 17 residues. The germline gives CDR1 SEHNR, CDR2 FQNEAQ (reference sequence). CDR3 amino acids: CASSPGGRASGYNEQFF. As DNA, the CDR3 is TGTGCCAGCAGCCCGGGTGGGAGGGCTAGCGGTTACAATGAGCAGTTCTTC. Drawing the rest from reference TRBV7-9 and TRBJ2-1, the complete variable domain is DTGVSQNPRHKITKRGQNVTFRCDPISEHNRLYWYRQTLGQGPEFLTYFQNEAQLEKSRLLSDRFSAERPKGSFSTLEIQRTEQGDSAMYLCASSPGGRASGYNEQFFGPGTRLTVL.

This clone turned up a few times. The chain recombines TRBV28 with TRBJ1-5; no reliable D call. The germline V and J ends were trimmed by 2 bases and 6 bases, with 11 bases remaining between them. The CDR3 loop spans 14 amino acids. Germline loops: CDR1 MDHEN, CDR2 SYDVKM. CDR3 sequence: CASSLSLSGQPQHF. The CDR3 DNA sequence: TGTGCCAGCAGTTTAAGCTTATCCGGTCAGCCCCAGCATTTT.

The genes are TRBV4-1 and TRBJ2-5; 9 nucleotides align to TRBD2. J lost 5 bases, V lost 4 bases, and 11 bases had no gene match. The CDR3 has 16 residues. The germline V gene has CDR1 MGHRA and CDR2 YSYEKL. CDR3 sequence reads: CASSPRRVAGEETQYF. The DNA of the CDR3 is TGCGCCAGCAGCCCCCGAAGGGTAGCGGGGGAGGAGACCCAGTACTTC.

This clone appeared a few times. This chain joins TRBV4-3 and TRBJ2-1; 8 bases align to TRBD2. Germline-derived CDR1 and CDR2 are LGHNA and YSLEER. With V trimmed by 6 bases and J by 4 bases, 8 bases remained unmatched. The length of the CDR3 is 15 residues. CDR3 amino acids: CASSHRGGPYNEQFF. CDR3 nucleotides: TGCGCCAGCAGTCACCGGGGGGGGCCGTACAATGAGCAGTTCTTC.

Only a few counts were recorded for this clone. The rearrangement links TRBV6-4 to TRBJ1-1, with 12 bases aligning to TRBD1. The CDR3 is 15 amino acids. V was pared by 2 bases and J by 3 bases, with 1 base of the junction left unmatched. The germline V gene has CDR1 MRHNA and CDR2 SNTAGT. The CDR3 DNA sequence: TGTGCCAGCAGTGACGGGACAGGGGGCCACACTGAAGCTTTCTTT. Amino acid sequence: CASSDGTGGHTEAFF.

This clone was detected only a few times. The V gene is TRBV5-5, the J gene TRBJ2-3, with 7 bases matching TRBD2. Germline-derived CDR1 and CDR2 are SGHKS and YYEKEE (reference sequence). The V segment lost 0 bases and the J segment 5 bases; nucleotides outside the gene matches: 9. CDR3 length: 16 residues. CDR3 region: CASSLERGGGIDTQYF. In nucleotides, the CDR3 is TGTGCCAGCAGCTTGGAGCGGGGTGGAGGAATAGATACGCAGTATTTT.

This clone appeared a few times. This chain links TRBV30 with TRBJ2-3; 14 nucleotides align to TRBD2. CDR1 GTSNPN and CDR2 SVGIG come from the germline V gene (reference sequence). V trimming: 2 bases; J trimming: 1 base; junction bases outside the gene matches: 2. The CDR3 spans 16 residues. The CDR3 region is CAWSPGLAGGTDTQYF. CDR3 sequence (DNA): TGTGCCTGGAGTCCGGGACTAGCGGGGGGCACAGATACGCAGTATTTT.

This clone was observed a few times. The sample has other DNA sequences that encode this CDR3 too. This chain connects TRBV18 to TRBJ2-2, with D hard to call. The V gene's germline CDR1 is KGHSH and CDR2 LQKENI. Trimming left V 3 bases short and J 3 bases short, with 8 bases between. The CDR3 is made up of 14 amino acids. CDR3 region: CASSPGRDTGELFF. For the CDR3, the DNA is TGTGCCAGCTCACCTGGTCGGGACACCGGGGAGCTGTTTTTT.